This is a list of T cell receptor beta chains from one sample in a study of regulatory T cells in long-lasting Graves disease. TCRdb recomputed calls from the multiplex PCR reads with MiXCR, one row per CDR3 protein. The data hold about 450,000 distinct CDR3 sequences, with 20% to 25% observed a single time. Specimen: peripheral blood mononuclear cells (PBMCs), collected when the disease was refractory, from a patient treated with antithyroid drugs. The source of these receptors is a female donor with Graves disease. The CDR3 runs from the conserved cysteine through the conserved F or W. The D gene is left open where the match is weak. Part of the rows lack a size; the others show once, few, many or a class for expanded clones.

CDR3aa: CASSGEGNSPLHF
CDR3nt: TGTGCCAGCTCGGGGGAGGGTAATTCACCCCTCCACTTT
abundance: NA
d_gene: NA
v_gene: TRBV18
j_gene: TRBJ1-6

CDR3aa: CASRTTGGDEKLFF
CDR3nt: TGTGCCAGCAGGACGACAGGGGGGGATGAAAAACTGTTTTTT
abundance: many
d_gene: TRBD1
v_gene: TRBV6-1
j_gene: TRBJ1-4

CDR3aa: CATSRVPSGGYGYTF
CDR3nt: TGTGCCACCAGCAGAGTTCCGTCAGGAGGCTATGGCTACACCTTC
abundance: few
d_gene: NA
v_gene: TRBV15
j_gene: TRBJ1-2

CDR3aa: CASSVGEWGTEAFF
CDR3nt: TGTGCCAGCAGCGTCGGAGAATGGGGCACTGAAGCTTTCTTT
abundance: NA
d_gene: NA
v_gene: TRBV7-2
j_gene: TRBJ1-1

CDR3aa: CASSSLRPERTGPKNIQYF
CDR3nt: TGTGCCAGCAGCTCCCTTCGGCCCGAACGGACAGGCCCTAAAAACATTCAGTACTTC
abundance: NA
d_gene: TRBD1
v_gene: TRBV7-9
j_gene: TRBJ2-4

CDR3aa: CASSAAGSGVNYGYTF
CDR3nt: TGTGCCAGTAGCGCCGCAGGGTCCGGAGTTAACTATGGCTACACCTTC
abundance: NA
d_gene: NA
v_gene: TRBV19
j_gene: TRBJ1-2

CDR3aa: CASRPPGAYEQYF
CDR3nt: TGTGCCAGCAGGCCACCAGGCGCCTACGAGCAGTACTTC
abundance: many
d_gene: NA
v_gene: TRBV6-1
j_gene: TRBJ2-7

CDR3aa: CAISDPKGGQVQETQYF
CDR3nt: TGTGCCATCAGTGACCCAAAGGGGGGACAGGTTCAAGAGACCCAGTACTTC
abundance: many
d_gene: TRBD1
v_gene: TRBV10-3
j_gene: TRBJ2-5

CDR3aa: CASSRTGSSGNTIYF
CDR3nt: TGTGCCAGCAGTCGCACAGGGAGCTCTGGAAACACCATATATTTT
abundance: many
d_gene: NA
v_gene: TRBV28
j_gene: TRBJ1-3

CDR3aa: CAWGVSVGQGGYTF
CDR3nt: TGTGCCTGGGGTGTTAGTGTCGGACAGGGGGGCTACACCTTC
abundance: NA
d_gene: TRBD1
v_gene: TRBV30
j_gene: TRBJ1-2

CDR3aa: CASSLVLAEQFF
CDR3nt: TGTGCCAGCAGCTTAGTACTAGCGGAGCAGTTCTTC
abundance: NA
d_gene: TRBD2
v_gene: TRBV11-1
j_gene: TRBJ2-1

CDR3aa: CASITARGGYGYTF
CDR3nt: TGTGCCAGCATCACTGCAAGAGGGGGCTATGGCTACACCTTC
abundance: many
d_gene: NA
v_gene: TRBV2
j_gene: TRBJ1-2

CDR3aa: CSAKLPGQNTEAFF
CDR3nt: TGCAGTGCTAAACTCCCCGGACAGAACACTGAAGCTTTCTTT
abundance: NA
d_gene: NA
v_gene: TRBV20-1
j_gene: TRBJ1-1

CDR3aa: CASSFESWGELFF
CDR3nt: TGTGCCAGCAGTTTTGAATCGTGGGGGGAGCTGTTTTTT
abundance: few
d_gene: NA
v_gene: TRBV12-3/TRBV12-4
j_gene: TRBJ2-2

CDR3aa: CASSHKRESQTDYGYTF
CDR3nt: TGTGCCAGCAGCCACAAACGAGAATCACAAACGGACTATGGCTACACCTTC
abundance: many
d_gene: NA
v_gene: TRBV27
j_gene: TRBJ1-2

CDR3aa: CSVEIGSRYDGYTF
CDR3nt: TGCAGCGTTGAAATTGGCAGCAGATACGATGGCTACACCTTC
abundance: few
d_gene: NA
v_gene: TRBV29-1
j_gene: TRBJ1-2

CDR3aa: CASSDRVTANTGELFF
CDR3nt: TGTGCCAGCAGTGATAGGGTGACAGCAAACACCGGGGAGCTGTTTTTT
abundance: few
d_gene: NA
v_gene: TRBV25-1
j_gene: TRBJ2-2

CDR3aa: CASSLGRTSYEQYF
CDR3nt: TGCGCCAGCAGCCTGGGTCGAACTTCCTACGAGCAGTACTTC
abundance: few
d_gene: NA
v_gene: TRBV5-1
j_gene: TRBJ2-7

CDR3aa: CASSPKQGAHQETQYF
CDR3nt: TGCGCCAGCAGCCCGAAACAGGGGGCCCACCAAGAGACCCAGTACTTC
abundance: NA
d_gene: TRBD1
v_gene: TRBV5-1
j_gene: TRBJ2-5

CDR3aa: CSASGQAYEQYF
CDR3nt: TGCAGTGCTAGCGGGCAAGCCTACGAGCAGTACTTC
abundance: many
d_gene: NA
v_gene: TRBV20-1
j_gene: TRBJ2-7

CDR3aa: CASRSSHGYTF
CDR3nt: TGTGCCAGCAGAAGTTCGCATGGCTACACCTTC
abundance: NA
d_gene: NA
v_gene: TRBV28
j_gene: TRBJ1-2